The T cell receptor beta chain described here comes from a study of blood T cell repertoires in COVID-19. Across the study: Samples representing acute and convalescent COVID-19 were sourced from the United States, Italy and Spain. T cells, B-cell-depleted T cells, or PBMCs provided the cDNA or gDNA that served as material.

Authors' analysis steps: From reference gene primer amplification, estimates of nucleated cell counts were derived. Profiled with immunoSEQ multiplex PCR; TCRdb holds only in-frame clones, not every one. That table is the source of V, J and clone size, and D and trimming were worked out from the DNA. The top ten hold around 10% of the sample, which has some 150,000 clones, about four fifths seen once. This clone was observed once. Recovered status applied to Cohort 3 donors who had two consecutive negative PCRs. It also applied to those with clearance or with symptom resolution. The specimen was PBMCs or T cells enriched from blood (not recorded which). This sequence originates from a man in his fifties or sixties who had recovered from COVID-19.

The chain's CDR3 is CASSPVYNEQFF. For the CDR3, the DNA is TGTGCCAGCAGTCCAGTATACAATGAGCAGTTCTTC. This rearrangement joins TRBV6-2 or TRBV6-3 to TRBJ2-1; no firm D call. Germline assignment: CDR1 MNHEY and CDR2 SVGEGT. The CDR3 sequence is 12 residues long. The V gene lost 5 bases and the J gene lost 4 bases, with 6 bases spanning the gap.